The 30 T cell receptor beta chains below all came from one sample that was sequenced in a study of vaccination and CD4 T cells after COVID-19. These TCRs' antigens remain unknown. Sample treatment: roughly ten-day PBMC culture with coronavirus spike peptide pools or control peptides (ViraFEST assay). The Oncomine TCR Beta short-read assay sequenced DNA from cultured CD4+ T cells. TCRdb reanalysed the PCR reads using MiXCR and keeps one entry per CDR3 protein. Of approximately 20,000 distinct CDR3 sequences in the sample, approximately 40% were seen once. Sequencing was performed on CD4+ T cells from blood, cultured in vitro, taken before SARS-CoV-2 vaccination. Receptors were obtained from a human donor who had recovered from COVID-19.

The chain has TRBV29-1 and TRBJ1-3; no definite D call. This CDR3 spans 15 amino acids. Trimming shortened V by 3 bases and J by 4 bases, and 16 bases separated the two germline ends. CDR1 is SQVTM, CDR2 ANQGSEA, per germline. The CDR3 region has the DNA TGCAGCGTTGACGGGGTCAATGGCTCCGGAAACACCATATATTTT. Protein: CSVDGVNGSGNTIYF.

The CDR3, as DNA: TGCGCCAGCAGAAATCTTGGGAGGAACACTGAAGCTTTCTTT. It encodes CASRNLGRNTEAFF. The chain carries TRBV5-1 and TRBJ1-1; no clear D. V was shortened by 5 bases and J by 1 base, with 12 bases between the two germline ends. CDR1 is SGHRS and CDR2 is YFSETQ in the germline V gene. The CDR3 is 14 residues long.

This chain connects TRBV5-4 to TRBJ2-1, with D possibly TRBD1 on 5 matching bases. This CDR3 contains 15 residues. Trimming shortened V by 4 bases and J by 0 bases, and 11 bases separated the two germline ends. CDR1 SGHNT and CDR2 YYREEE come from the germline V gene (reference sequence). The CDR3 sequence: CASSLTGSSYNEQFF. Here the CDR3 DNA reads TGTGCCAGCAGCCTAACAGGAAGCTCCTACAATGAGCAGTTCTTC.

The chain is built from TRBV7-9 and TRBJ1-1; no reliable D call. This CDR3 contains 14 residues. Trimming removed 2 bases from V and 1 base from J, with 8 bases in between. The germline gives CDR1 SEHNR, CDR2 FQNEAQ (reference sequence). The CDR3 sequence is CASSLPPSNTEAFF. The CDR3 nucleotides read TGTGCCAGCAGCTTACCCCCCTCGAACACTGAAGCTTTCTTT.

This clonotype was found a few times. The rearrangement joins TRBV10-3 to TRBJ2-1; 7 bases are a match to TRBD1. With 6 bases clipped from V and 5 bases from J, the junction kept 16 bases outside the gene matches. Germline values: CDR1 ENHRY, CDR2 SYGVKD. This CDR3 is 17 amino acids long. CDR3 sequence (DNA): TGTGCCATCAGCCAACAGACAGGGACGTTGGCTCACAATGAGCAGTTCTTC. Encoded protein: CAISQQTGTLAHNEQFF.

The sample holds a few counts of this clonotype. The DNA of the CDR3 is TGTGCCATCAGTGAACAAGGGAGGCACACTGAAGCTTTCTTT. Translated, it gives CAISEQGRHTEAFF. This chain joins TRBV10-3 and TRBJ1-1; D not resolved. Germline lookup yields CDR1 ENHRY and CDR2 SYGVKD. The V gene lost 3 bases and the J gene lost 3 bases, with 11 bases spanning the gap. The CDR3 loop spans 14 amino acids.

This clonotype was recorded a few times. The rearrangement links TRBV15 to TRBJ1-3, with D uncertain. Trimming cost V 1 base and J 4 bases, with 8 bases left between them. CDR3 length: 14 amino acids. Germline-derived CDR1 and CDR2 are LNHNV and YYDKDF (reference sequence). CDR3 DNA sequence: TGTGCCACCAGCAGAGGGGTCGGGGGAAACACCATATATTTT. This translates into CATSRGVGGNTIYF. The complete variable domain, with remaining parts taken from reference TRBV15 and TRBJ1-3, reads DAMVIQNPRYQVTQFGKPVTLSCSQTLNHNVMYWYQQKSSQAPKLLFHYYDKDFNNEADTPDNFQSRRPNTSFCFLDIRSPGLGDTAMYLCATSRGVGGNTIYFGEGSWLTVV.

This clonotype was seen a few times. CDR3 DNA: TGTGCCAGCAGCTTAGTTTGGTCTCGTGGAGAGACCCAGTACTTC. Protein: CASSLVWSRGETQYF. This chain links TRBV7-2 with TRBJ2-5; D unclear. Germline CDR1 and CDR2: SGHTA and FQGNSA. The germline V and J ends were trimmed by 1 base and 4 bases, with 13 bases remaining between them. The CDR3 sequence is 15 residues long.

The genes are TRBV19 and TRBJ1-1, with no clear D. Trimming removed 3 bases from V and 0 bases from J, with 11 bases in between. Germline V gene data show CDR1 as LNHDA and CDR2 as SQIVND (reference sequence). There are 15 residues in the CDR3. In nucleotides, the CDR3 is TGTGCCAGTAGTATTGGGCGACGGATGAACACTGAAGCTTTCTTT. This codes for CASSIGRRMNTEAFF.

The J gene is TRBJ2-7, the V gene TRBV20-1; perhaps TRBD1 as D (6 bases). The length of the CDR3 is 14 residues. Germline V gives CDR1 DFQATT, CDR2 SNEGSKA (reference sequence). V was trimmed by 1 base and J by 3 bases, leaving 13 bases between them. For the CDR3, the DNA is TGCAGTGCTAGAGGTGGGGTAGGGGGCTACGAGCAGTACTTC. Translated, it gives CSARGGVGGYEQYF.

The chain combines TRBV11-2 with TRBJ1-1, with TRBD1 matching over 9 bases. CDR3 size: 16 residues. V gave up 2 bases and J gave up 4 bases; unmatched junction bases: 8. Germline assignment: CDR1 SGHAT and CDR2 FQNNGV. The CDR3, as DNA: TGTGCCAGCAGCTTAATGACAGGGGGACGGAGCACTGAAGCTTTCTTT. Amino acids: CASSLMTGGRSTEAFF.

With respect to this clonotype: Its ends do not fully match the called genes, so a read error is possible. This chain joins TRBV20-1 and TRBJ1-4, with 10 bases fitting TRBD1. CDR3 length equals 13 residues. Per germline, CDR1 DFQATT and CDR2 SNEGSKA (reference sequence). Here the CDR3 DNA reads TGCAGTGCAAGGACAGGGGGATCTGAAAAACTGTCTTTT. It translates to CSARTGGSEKLSF.

This clonotype was found once. The genes are TRBV12-3 or TRBV12-4 and TRBJ2-2; no clear D. Trimming pared 0 bases from V and 5 bases from J, leaving 13 bases between. The CDR3 has 16 amino acids. The CDR3 DNA reads as TGTGCCAGCAGTTTAGCCCAAGGGCCTGGGACCGGGGAGCTGTTTTTT. Translation: CASSLAQGPGTGELFF.

This clonotype occurred a few times. The gene calls are TRBV7-9 and TRBJ2-7, with TRBD2 matching 7 bases. Trimming took 1 base from V and 2 from J; bases not matched to a gene: 8. The CDR3 contains 16 residues. Germline loops: CDR1 SEHNR, CDR2 FQNEAQ (reference sequence). For the CDR3, the DNA is TGTGCCAGCAGCTTAGAGGTCGGGACTATAACCTACGAGCAGTACTTC. Protein product: CASSLEVGTITYEQYF.

This clonotype was seen only a few times. The CDR3, as DNA: TGTGCCAGCAGCTTAGGGACAGGGCAGAACGAGCAGTACTTC. This translates into CASSLGTGQNEQYF. The chain couples TRBV11-3 to TRBJ2-7; 8 bases are a match to TRBD1. The CDR3 is made up of 14 amino acids. Losses at the gene ends were 1 base for V and 5 bases for J; bases not matched to a gene: 4. Germline assignment: CDR1 SGHNT and CDR2 YENEEA.

This chain joins TRBV15 and TRBJ2-2; D is unclear. Germline lookup yields CDR1 LNHNV and CDR2 YYDKDF (reference sequence). V gave up 1 base and J gave up 4 bases, with 10 bases separating them. The CDR3 extends over 15 amino acids. The CDR3 sequence: CATSRGNKPTGELFF. CDR3 in DNA: TGTGCCACCAGCAGAGGAAACAAGCCCACCGGGGAGCTGTTTTTT.

In this sample, this clonotype turned up a few times. The chain links TRBV27 to TRBJ1-3, with a tentative D call TRBD1 (5 bases). Germline V lookup: CDR1 MNHEY, CDR2 SMNVEV (reference sequence). This CDR3 is 13 amino acids long. Trimming stripped 9 bases from V and 0 bases from J, with 9 bases between. The CDR3 region is CARWGGSGNTIYF. The CDR3 bases are TGTGCCAGGTGGGGGGGCTCTGGAAACACCATATATTTT.

This chain uses TRBV20-1 with TRBJ2-1, with D tentatively TRBD2 (5 bases). V lost 4 bases to trimming and J lost 8 bases, with 18 bases between them. The germline CDR1 and CDR2 sequences are DFQATT and SNEGSKA (reference sequence). The CDR3 has 14 residues. In DNA form, the CDR3 reads TGCAGTGCTAAAGGACTGAACTCCGATTATGAGCAGTTCTTC. This codes for CSAKGLNSDYEQFF.

The V and J genes are TRBV7-8 and TRBJ2-7; 7 nucleotides agree with TRBD2. The CDR3 is 16 residues long. CDR1 is SGHVS, CDR2 FQNEAQ, per germline. Unmatched junction bases numbered 14, after V lost 7 bases and J lost 2 bases. This CDR3 reads CASTRSSASGTYEQYF. CDR3 DNA sequence: TGTGCCAGCACCCGTTCATCGGCTAGCGGCACCTACGAGCAGTACTTC.

CDR3 residues: CASSQRSRVDYGYTF. The CDR3, as DNA: TGTGCCAGCAGCCAAAGAAGCAGGGTTGACTATGGCTACACCTTC. The gene calls are TRBV11-2 and TRBJ1-2, with a possible D match to TRBD1 (5 bases). The CDR3 length is 15 residues. Trimming cost V 5 bases and J 3 bases, with 16 bases left between them. Germline lookup yields CDR1 SGHAT and CDR2 FQNNGV.

This clonotype was counted between two and nine times. This sequence joins TRBV24-1 and TRBJ2-5; D ambiguous. The germline V gene has CDR1 KGHDR and CDR2 SFDVKD. With 6 bases removed from V and 1 base from J, the gap between germline ends came to 8 bases. The CDR3 is made up of 13 amino acids. CDR3 nucleotide sequence: TGTGCCACCAGTTTAGGACCCCAAGAGACCCAGTACTTC. Translation gives CATSLGPQETQYF.

This clonotype was counted between two and nine times. V is TRBV20-1 and J is TRBJ1-5; a weak D match, TRBD1 (6 bases). This CDR3 comprises 15 residues. V lost 0 bases, J lost 2 bases, and 11 bases lay in between. Germline CDR1 and CDR2: DFQATT and SNEGSKA (reference sequence). CDR3 loop: CSARDHRTGNQPQHF. The CDR3, as DNA: TGCAGTGCTAGAGACCACCGGACAGGCAATCAGCCCCAGCATTTT.

The rearrangement links TRBV7-2 to TRBJ2-7; 8 bases agree with TRBD1. CDR1 is SGHTA, CDR2 FQGNSA, per germline. The CDR3 covers 15 residues. J lost 5 bases, V lost 5 bases, and 11 bases had no gene match. CDR3: CASSPGGRARNEQYF. The DNA of the CDR3 is TGTGCCAGCAGCCCAGGGGGCCGGGCTCGAAACGAGCAGTACTTC.

The chain links TRBV27 to TRBJ2-7; the match to TRBD2 covers 7 bases. In germline, CDR1 is MNHEY, CDR2 SMNVEV (reference sequence). V was clipped by 6 bases and J by 6 bases; unmatched bases: 5. The CDR3 runs 12 residues. CDR3 loop: CASSVPGGEQYF. The CDR3 DNA is TGTGCCAGCAGCGTTCCGGGAGGCGAGCAGTACTTC.

The CDR3 coding sequence is TGTGCCAGCAGCTTTGCCCCTAGGGGGAGAGGCCCCTACGAGCAGTACTTC. Its protein product is CASSFAPRGRGPYEQYF. The rearrangement joins TRBV5-6 to TRBJ2-7, with D tentatively TRBD1 (6 bases). V lost 2 bases and J lost 2, with 20 bases in between. This CDR3 is 17 amino acids long. Germline V gene data show CDR1 as SGHDT and CDR2 as YYEEEE.

This clonotype was seen more than once but under ten times. DNA for the CDR3: TGTGCCAGCAGTTACGTCAGGAGAGAGGGCAATCAGCCCCAGCATTTT. It specifies CASSYVRREGNQPQHF. The rearrangement links TRBV6-2 or TRBV6-3 to TRBJ1-5; D remains unclear. CDR3 length equals 16 residues. Trimming took 2 bases from V and 2 from J, leaving 13 bases between them. CDR1 is MNHEY, CDR2 SVGEGT, per germline.

This chain links TRBV19 with TRBJ2-7; 7 bases fit TRBD1. Per germline, CDR1 LNHDA and CDR2 SQIVND (reference sequence). J was trimmed by 0 bases and V by 5 bases; bases with no gene match: 10. CDR3 length: 16 amino acids. The CDR3 DNA reads TGTGCCAGTAGTGTGGCAGGGGGTACCCACTCCTACGAGCAGTACTTC. Translating it yields CASSVAGGTHSYEQYF.

J is TRBJ2-7 and V is TRBV2; D call uncertain. CDR3 size: 11 residues. CDR1 is SNHLY and CDR2 is FYNNEI in the germline V gene. V was shortened by 6 bases and J by 8 bases, with 11 bases between the two germline ends. The CDR3 reads CASRSHPQQYF. DNA for the CDR3: TGTGCCAGCAGAAGTCATCCCCAGCAGTACTTC.

There are a few counts of this clonotype. The rearrangement links TRBV6-1 to TRBJ1-2, with D unresolved. This CDR3 is built from 13 residues. Germline V gene lookup returns CDR1 MNHNS and CDR2 SASEGT. Trimming took 3 bases from V and 0 from J, leaving 5 bases between them. CDR3 bases: TGTGCCAGCAGTGAGACGGCTAACTATGGCTACACCTTC. Amino acids: CASSETANYGYTF.

This sequence joins TRBV12-3 or TRBV12-4 and TRBJ2-2; 10 bases align to TRBD1. This CDR3 spans 15 amino acids. The V gene end was trimmed by 6 bases and the J gene end by 7 bases; junction bases not matched to a gene: 8. CDR3 region: CASRPTGGIGGELFF. The CDR3 DNA reads TGTGCCAGCAGGCCGACAGGGGGCATCGGCGGGGAGCTGTTTTTT.